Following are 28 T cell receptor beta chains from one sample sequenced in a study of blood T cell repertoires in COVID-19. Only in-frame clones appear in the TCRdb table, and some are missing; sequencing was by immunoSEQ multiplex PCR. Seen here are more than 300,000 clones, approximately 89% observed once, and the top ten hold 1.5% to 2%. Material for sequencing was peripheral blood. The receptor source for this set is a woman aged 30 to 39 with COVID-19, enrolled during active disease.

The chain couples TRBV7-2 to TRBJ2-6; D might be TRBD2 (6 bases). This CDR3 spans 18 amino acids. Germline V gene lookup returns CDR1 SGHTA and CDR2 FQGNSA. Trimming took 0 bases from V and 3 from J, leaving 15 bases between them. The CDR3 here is CASSLALAGFGGANVLTF. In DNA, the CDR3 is TGTGCCAGCAGCTTAGCGCTGGCGGGGTTTGGTGGGGCCAACGTCCTGACTTTC.

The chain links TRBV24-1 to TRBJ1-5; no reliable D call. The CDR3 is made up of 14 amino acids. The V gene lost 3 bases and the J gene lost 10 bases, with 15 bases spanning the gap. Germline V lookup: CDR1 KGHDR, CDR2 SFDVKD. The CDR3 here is CATSDGSWLGPQHF. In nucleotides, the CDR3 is TGTGCCACCAGTGATGGGAGCTGGTTGGGTCCCCAGCATTTT.

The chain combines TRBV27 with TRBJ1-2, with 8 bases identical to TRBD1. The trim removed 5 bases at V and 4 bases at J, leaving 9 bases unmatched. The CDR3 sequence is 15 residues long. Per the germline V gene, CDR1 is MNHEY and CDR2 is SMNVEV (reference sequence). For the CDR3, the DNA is TGTGCCAGCAGTCACAGGGGGGGTTGGCCCTATGGCTACACCTTC. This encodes CASSHRGGWPYGYTF.

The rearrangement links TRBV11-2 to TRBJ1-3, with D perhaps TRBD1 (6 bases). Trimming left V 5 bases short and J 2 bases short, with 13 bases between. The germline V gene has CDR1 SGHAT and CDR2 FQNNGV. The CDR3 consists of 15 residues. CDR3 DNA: TGTGCCAGCAGCCCGTATGGGACAACTGGAAACACCATATATTTT. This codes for CASSPYGTTGNTIYF.

CDR3 loop: CASSSARGVRETQYF. CDR3 nucleotides: TGTGCCAGCAGTTCCGCGCGGGGGGTTAGGGAGACCCAGTACTTC. The chain has TRBV27 and TRBJ2-5; TRBD2 aligns across 8 bases. Germline lookup yields CDR1 MNHEY and CDR2 SMNVEV (reference sequence). The CDR3 is made up of 15 amino acids. V was clipped by 4 bases and J by 5 bases; unmatched bases: 9.

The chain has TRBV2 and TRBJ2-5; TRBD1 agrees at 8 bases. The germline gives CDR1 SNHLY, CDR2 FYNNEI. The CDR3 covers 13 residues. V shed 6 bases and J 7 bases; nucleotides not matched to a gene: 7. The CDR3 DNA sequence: TGTGCCAGCAGGGAGACAGGGGTTGGGACCCAGTACTTC. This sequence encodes CASRETGVGTQYF. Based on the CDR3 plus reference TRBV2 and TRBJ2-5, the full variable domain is EPEVTQTPSHQVTQMGQEVILRCVPISNHLYFYWYRQILGQKVEFLVSFYNNEISEKSEIFDDQFSVERPDGSNFTLKIRSTKLEDSAMYFCASRETGVGTQYFGPGTRLLVL.

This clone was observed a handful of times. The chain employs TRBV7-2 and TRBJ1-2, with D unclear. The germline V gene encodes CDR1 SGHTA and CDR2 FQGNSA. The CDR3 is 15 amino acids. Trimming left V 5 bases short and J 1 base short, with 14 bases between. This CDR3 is CASSQNTQVNYGYTF. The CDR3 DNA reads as TGTGCCAGCAGCCAAAACACTCAGGTTAACTATGGCTACACCTTC.

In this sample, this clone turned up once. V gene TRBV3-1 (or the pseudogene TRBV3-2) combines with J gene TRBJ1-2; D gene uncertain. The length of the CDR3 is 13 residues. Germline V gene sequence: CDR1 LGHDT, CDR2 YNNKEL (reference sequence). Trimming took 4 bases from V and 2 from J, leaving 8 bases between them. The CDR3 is CASSPDGNYGYTF. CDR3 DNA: TGTGCCAGCAGCCCCGACGGGAACTATGGCTACACCTTC.

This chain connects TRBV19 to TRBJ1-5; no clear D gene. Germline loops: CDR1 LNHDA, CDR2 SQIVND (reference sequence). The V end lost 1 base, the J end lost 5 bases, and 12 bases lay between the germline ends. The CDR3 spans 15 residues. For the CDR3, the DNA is TGTGCCAGTAGTATAGTACCGGGTTCCCATCAGCCCCAGCATTTT. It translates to CASSIVPGSHQPQHF.

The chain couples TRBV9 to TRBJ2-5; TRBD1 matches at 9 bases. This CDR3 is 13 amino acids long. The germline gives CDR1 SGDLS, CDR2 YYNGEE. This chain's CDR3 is CTTDTGGEETQYF. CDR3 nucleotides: TGTACCACCGATACAGGGGGCGAGGAGACCCAGTACTTC. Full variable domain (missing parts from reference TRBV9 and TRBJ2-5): DSGVTQTPKHLITATGQRVTLRCSPRSGDLSVYWYQQSLDQGLQFLIQYYNGEERAKGNILERFSAQQFPDLHSELNLSSLELGDSALYFCTTDTGGEETQYFGPGTRLLVL.

CDR3 DNA: TGCAGCGTTCCCCACCCCCAGGGGTATAATTCACCCCTCCACTTT. Encoded protein: CSVPHPQGYNSPLHF. The chain employs TRBV29-1 and TRBJ1-6; tentative D call: TRBD1 (6 bases). V lost 5 bases and J lost 4, with 15 bases in between. This CDR3 region has 15 residues. CDR1 is SQVTM and CDR2 is ANQGSEA in the germline V gene.

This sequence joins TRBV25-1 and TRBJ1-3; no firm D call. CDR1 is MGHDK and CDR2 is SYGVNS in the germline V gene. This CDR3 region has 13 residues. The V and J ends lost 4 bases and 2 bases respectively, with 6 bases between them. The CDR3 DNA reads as TGTGCCAGCAGTGCCGGAGCTGGAAACACCATATATTTT. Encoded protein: CASSAGAGNTIYF.

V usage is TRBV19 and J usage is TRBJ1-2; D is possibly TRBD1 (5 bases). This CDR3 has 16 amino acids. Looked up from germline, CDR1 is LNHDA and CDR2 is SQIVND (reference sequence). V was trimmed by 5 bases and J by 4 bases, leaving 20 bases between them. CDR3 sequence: CASSSRTPKMFYGYTF. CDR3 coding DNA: TGTGCCAGTAGTTCCCGGACACCCAAGATGTTCTATGGCTACACCTTC.

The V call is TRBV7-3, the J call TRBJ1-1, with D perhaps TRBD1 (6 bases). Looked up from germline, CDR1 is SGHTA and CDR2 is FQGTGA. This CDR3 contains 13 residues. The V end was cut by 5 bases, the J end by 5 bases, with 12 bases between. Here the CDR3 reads CASSRTGKTEAFF. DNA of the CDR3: TGTGCCAGCAGCCGTACAGGGAAGACTGAAGCTTTCTTT.

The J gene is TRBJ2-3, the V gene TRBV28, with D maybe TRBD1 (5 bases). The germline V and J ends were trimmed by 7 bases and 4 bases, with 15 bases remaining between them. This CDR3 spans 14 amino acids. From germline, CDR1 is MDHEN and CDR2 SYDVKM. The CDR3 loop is CASTPFAGSDTQYF. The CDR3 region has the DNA TGTGCCAGCACCCCTTTTGCAGGGTCAGATACGCAGTATTTT.

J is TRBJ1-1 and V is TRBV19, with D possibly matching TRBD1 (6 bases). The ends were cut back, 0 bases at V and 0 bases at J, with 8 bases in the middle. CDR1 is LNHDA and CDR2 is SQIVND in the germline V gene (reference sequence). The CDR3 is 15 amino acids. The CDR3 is CASSIDRGMNTEAFF. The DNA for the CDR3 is TGTGCCAGTAGTATAGACAGGGGTATGAACACTGAAGCTTTCTTT.

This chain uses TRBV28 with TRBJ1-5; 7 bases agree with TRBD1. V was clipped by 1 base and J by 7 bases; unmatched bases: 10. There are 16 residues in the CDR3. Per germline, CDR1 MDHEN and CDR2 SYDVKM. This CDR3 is CASSLSMRGREQPQHF. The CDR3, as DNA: TGTGCCAGCAGTTTATCGATGAGGGGGCGAGAGCAGCCCCAGCATTTT. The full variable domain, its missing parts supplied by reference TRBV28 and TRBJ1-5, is DVKVTQSSRYLVKRTGEKVFLECVQDMDHENMFWYRQDPGLGLRLIYFSYDVKMKEKGDIPEGYSVSREKKERFSLILESASTNQTSMYLCASSLSMRGREQPQHFGDGTRLSIL.

CDR3: CASRPGTGGSTEAFF. CDR3 DNA: TGTGCCAGCAGACCCGGGACAGGGGGTAGCACTGAAGCTTTCTTT. V is TRBV6-4 and J is TRBJ1-1, with 11 bases that match TRBD1. CDR1 is MRHNA and CDR2 is SNTAGT in the germline V gene. This CDR3 has 15 residues. V trimming: 6 bases; J trimming: 4 bases; junction bases outside the gene matches: 7.

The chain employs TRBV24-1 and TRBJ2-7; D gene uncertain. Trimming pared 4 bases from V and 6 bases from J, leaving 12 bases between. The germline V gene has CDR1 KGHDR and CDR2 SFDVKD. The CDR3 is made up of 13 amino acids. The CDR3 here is CATSDADMVEQYF. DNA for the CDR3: TGTGCCACCAGTGACGCCGACATGGTCGAGCAGTACTTC.

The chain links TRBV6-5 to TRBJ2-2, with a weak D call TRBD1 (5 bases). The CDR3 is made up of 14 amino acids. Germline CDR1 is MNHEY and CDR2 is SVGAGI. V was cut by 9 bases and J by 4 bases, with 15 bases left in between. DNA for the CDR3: TGTGCCAGTACAGGTGGCCCAAGCACCGGGGAGCTGTTTTTT. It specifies CASTGGPSTGELFF.

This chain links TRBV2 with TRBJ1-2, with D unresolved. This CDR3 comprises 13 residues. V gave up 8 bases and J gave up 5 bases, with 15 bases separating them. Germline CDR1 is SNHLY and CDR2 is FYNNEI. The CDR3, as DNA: TGTGCCAGCCCAAAAGTGGCGGCTTATGGCTACACCTTC. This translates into CASPKVAAYGYTF.

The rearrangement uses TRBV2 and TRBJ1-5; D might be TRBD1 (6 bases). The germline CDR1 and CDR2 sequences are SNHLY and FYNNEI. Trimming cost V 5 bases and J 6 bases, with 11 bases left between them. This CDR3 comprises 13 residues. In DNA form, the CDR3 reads TGTGCCAGCAGTCAGGGGACGGTTCAGCCCCAGCATTTT. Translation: CASSQGTVQPQHF.

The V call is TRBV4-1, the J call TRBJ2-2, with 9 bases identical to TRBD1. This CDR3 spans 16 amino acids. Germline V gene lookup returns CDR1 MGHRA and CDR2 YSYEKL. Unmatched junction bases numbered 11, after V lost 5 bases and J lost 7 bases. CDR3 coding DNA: TGCGCCAGCAGCATCCGGGACAGGGCGGTCGGCGGGGAGCTGTTTTTT. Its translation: CASSIRDRAVGGELFF.

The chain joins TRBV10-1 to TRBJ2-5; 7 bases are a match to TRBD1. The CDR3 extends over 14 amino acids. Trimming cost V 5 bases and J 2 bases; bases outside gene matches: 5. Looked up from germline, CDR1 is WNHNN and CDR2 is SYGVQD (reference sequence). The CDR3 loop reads CASSPGGQQETQYF. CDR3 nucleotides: TGCGCCAGCAGTCCAGGGGGACAGCAAGAGACCCAGTACTTC.

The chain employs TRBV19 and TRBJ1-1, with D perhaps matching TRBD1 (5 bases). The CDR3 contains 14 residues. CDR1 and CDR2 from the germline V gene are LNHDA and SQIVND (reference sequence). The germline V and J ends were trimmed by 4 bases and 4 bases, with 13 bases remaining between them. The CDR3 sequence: CASSSSWGSTEAFF. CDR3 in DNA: TGTGCCAGTAGTAGTTCCTGGGGCTCCACTGAAGCTTTCTTT. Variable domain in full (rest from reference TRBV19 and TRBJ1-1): DGGITQSPKYLFRKEGQNVTLSCEQNLNHDAMYWYRQDPGQGLRLIYYSQIVNDFQKGDIAEGYSVSREKKESFPLTVTSAQKNPTAFYLCASSSSWGSTEAFFGQGTRLTVV.

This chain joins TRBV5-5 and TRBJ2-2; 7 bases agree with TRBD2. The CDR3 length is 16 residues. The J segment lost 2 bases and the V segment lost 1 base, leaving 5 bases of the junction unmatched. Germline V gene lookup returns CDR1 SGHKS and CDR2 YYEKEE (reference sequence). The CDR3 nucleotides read TGTGCCAGCAGCTTGCTGGGAGGGCGCAACACCGGGGAGCTGTTTTTT. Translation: CASSLLGGRNTGELFF.

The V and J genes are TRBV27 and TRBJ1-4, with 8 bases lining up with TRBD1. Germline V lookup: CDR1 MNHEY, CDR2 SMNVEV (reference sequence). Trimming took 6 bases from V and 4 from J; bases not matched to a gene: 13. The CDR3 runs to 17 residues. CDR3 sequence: CASSWTGMGVGNEKLFF. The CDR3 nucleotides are TGTGCCAGCAGCTGGACAGGGATGGGCGTGGGTAATGAAAAACTGTTTTTT.

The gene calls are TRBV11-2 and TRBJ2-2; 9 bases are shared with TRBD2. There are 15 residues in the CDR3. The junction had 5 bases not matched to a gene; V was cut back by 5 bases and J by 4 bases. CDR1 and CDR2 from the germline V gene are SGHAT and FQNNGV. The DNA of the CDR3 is TGTGCCAGCAGCCAGCGGGGGGCAGGCACCGGGGAGCTGTTTTTT. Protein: CASSQRGAGTGELFF.